This T cell receptor (beta chain) is drawn from a study of T-cell memory formation after mild COVID-19. About the study: TCR clusters largely stayed donor specific.

The CDR3 is 13 amino acids. V lost 8 bases and J lost 8; bases outside the gene matches: 10. In TCRdb, the 5' RACE reads were re-called with MiXCR into one record per CDR3 protein. The sample contains hundreds of thousands of distinct CDR3 sequences, less than 25% of which appear only once. Sequenced input: PBMCs or a T cell subset sorted from them (not recorded which). The chain combines TRBV12-3 or TRBV12-4 with TRBJ1-2, with 8 bases that match TRBD1. This TCR was sampled from an adult woman who had mild COVID-19 (a few samples of this study predate the infection). Cell type and time point are not known. The CDR3 DNA reads as TGTGCCAGCCACAGGACAGGGAATTCCGGCTACACCTTC. Translated, it gives CASHRTGNSGYTF.